What follows are 5 T cell receptor beta chains derived from one specimen sequenced in a study of cytomegalovirus exposure and HLA in healthy donors (dated by TCRdb to between 2016 and 2019). Library prep was done by the immunoSEQ multiplex PCR assay. For the multiplex PCR, a mixture combining 60 forward primers for TCR Vbeta segments and 13 reverse primers for TCR Jbeta segments was used. TCRdb holds this immuneACCESS table with in-frame rearrangements only. Some clones are missing; in checked studies, unresolved V genes explain under half, and the rest has no known cause. The sample's records list tens of thousands of clones. The ten largest clones represent 3.6% of the sample. The source material was PBMCs. The receptors were gathered from a woman between 18 and 29 years old in good health and CMV-seronegative.

This chain connects TRBV20-1 to TRBJ2-7; 7 nucleotides match TRBD1. CDR1 and CDR2 (germline): DFQATT, SNEGSKA (reference sequence). V trimming: 5 bases; J trimming: 5 bases; junction bases outside the gene matches: 3. CDR3 length: 11 amino acids. The CDR3 DNA sequence: TGCAGTGCTTCGACAGGGAACGAGCAGTACTTC. Amino acid sequence: CSASTGNEQYF.

The V and J genes are TRBV12-2 and TRBJ1-1; TRBD1, as called in the table, went unchecked against the DNA. TRBV12-2 is a pseudogene. The CDR3 covers 15 residues. The CDR3 bases are TGTGCAAGTCGACATCAGGGGTTGACAGTCACTGAAGCTTTCTTT. It is translated as CASRHQGLTVTEAFF.

The genes are TRBV13 and TRBJ2-1, with D possibly being TRBD2 (5 bases). The ends were cut back, 2 bases at V and 10 bases at J, with 9 bases in the middle. Germline V gives CDR1 PRHDT, CDR2 FYEKMQ (reference sequence). The CDR3 is made up of 12 amino acids. The CDR3 loop is CASSLLEGEQFF. In nucleotides, the CDR3 is TGTGCCAGCAGCTTATTAGAGGGAGAGCAGTTCTTC. The entire variable domain, with the rest obtained from reference TRBV13 and TRBJ2-1, is as follows: AAGVIQSPRHLIKEKRETATLKCYPIPRHDTVYWYQQGPGQDPQFLISFYEKMQSDKGSIPDRFSAQQFSDYHSELNMSSLELGDSALYFCASSLLEGEQFFGPGTRLTVL.

The chain employs TRBV5-1 and TRBJ2-1, with 9 bases that match TRBD2. Trimming at V came to 2 bases and at J to 0 bases, leaving 9 bases not matched to a gene. This CDR3 region has 18 residues. Germline lookup yields CDR1 SGHRS and CDR2 YFSETQ. The CDR3 DNA reads TGCGCCAGCAGCTTCGGCCCTAGCGGGACCAGCTCCTACAATGAGCAGTTCTTC. It encodes CASSFGPSGTSSYNEQFF. The entire variable domain, with the rest obtained from reference TRBV5-1 and TRBJ2-1, is as follows: KAGVTQTPRYLIKTRGQQVTLSCSPISGHRSVSWYQQTPGQGLQFLFEYFSETQRNKGNFPGRFSGRQFSNSRSEMNVSTLELGDSALYLCASSFGPSGTSSYNEQFFGPGTRLTVL.

This chain links TRBV30 with TRBJ1-5; weak D call: TRBD1 (5 bases). V was trimmed by 3 bases and J by 4 bases, leaving 19 bases between them. Germline V gene data show CDR1 as GTSNPN and CDR2 as SVGIG (reference sequence). This CDR3 spans 16 amino acids. In nucleotides, the CDR3 is TGTGCCTGGAGACAACAGGATGGGTTAGGGAATCAGCCCCAGCATTTT. Translated, it gives CAWRQQDGLGNQPQHF.